A selection of T cell receptor beta chains follows, all from one sample in a study of cytomegalovirus exposure and HLA in healthy donors. The repertoire was sequenced with immunoSEQ multiplex PCR; TCRdb's copy has only in-frame clones and lacks some. The table shows fewer than 60,000 clones, with roughly 93% occurring only once. Specimen: PBMCs. The receptors originated from a woman aged 18-35 years in good health and CMV-seropositive. The CDR3 runs from the conserved cysteine through the conserved F or W. The D gene is left open where the match is weak. Some rows have no size entry. The others give once, few or many, or a class for an expanded clone.

clone_size j_call d_call v_call cdr3_aa cdr3_nt
. TRBJ2-5 TRBD1 TRBV13 CASSSRGTGGRETQYF TGTGCCAGCAGCTCCAGGGGGACAGGGGGCCGAGAGACCCAGTACTTC
. TRBJ1-3 . TRBV5-6 CASARYSGNTIYF TGTGCCAGCGCGCGTTACTCTGGAAACACCATATATTTT
. TRBJ2-5 TRBD2 TRBV28 CASSPAGTRGRETQYF TGTGCCAGCAGTCCTGCCGGGACTAGGGGTCGGGAGACCCAGTACTTC
. TRBJ2-3 . TRBV5-6 CASSAGTATDTQYF TGTGCCAGCAGCGCGGGGACGGCCACAGATACGCAGTATTTT
. TRBJ1-4 . TRBV5-1 CASSVGNNEKLFF TGCGCCAGCAGCGTCGGGAATAATGAAAAACTGTTTTTT
. TRBJ2-4 . TRBV6-6 CASTLGEQGNIQYF TGTGCCAGCACGCTTGGGGAACAGGGTAACATTCAGTACTTC
. TRBJ1-4 TRBD1 TRBV4-3 CASSQRPNGQVNEKLFF TGCGCCAGCAGCCAACGCCCTAACGGACAGGTTAATGAAAAACTGTTTTTT
. TRBJ2-7 TRBD2 TRBV2 CASIRLAGASYEQYF TGTGCCAGCATACGACTAGCGGGGGCCTCCTACGAGCAGTACTTC
. TRBJ2-5 . TRBV27 CASSPDSGDGETQYF TGTGCCAGCAGTCCGGACTCGGGGGACGGAGAGACCCAGTACTTC
. TRBJ1-2 . TRBV18 CASSPSSLEGYGYTF TGTGCCAGCTCACCATCCAGTCTCGAGGGTTATGGCTACACCTTC
. TRBJ1-3 . TRBV5-4 CASSDKSGNTIYF TGTGCCAGTAGCGACAAGTCTGGAAACACCATATATTTT
. TRBJ1-1 TRBD1 TRBV4-3 CASSQGRTGFGSTEAFF TGCGCCAGCAGCCAGGGGCGGACAGGGTTTGGGAGCACTGAAGCTTTCTTT
few TRBJ2-3 . TRBV6-4 CASSDLASTDTQYF TGTGCCAGCAGTGACTTGGCTAGCACAGATACGCAGTATTTT
. TRBJ1-1 . TRBV4-3 CASSQDSVRPEAFF TGCGCCAGCAGCCAAGATAGTGTTCGCCCTGAAGCTTTCTTT
. TRBJ1-1 . TRBV20-1 CSARGAAEAFF TGCAGTGCTAGAGGGGCTGCTGAAGCTTTCTTT
few TRBJ2-3 TRBD2 TRBV6-4 CASSDSRGGWDTQYF TGTGCCAGCAGTGACTCGCGGGGGGGCTGGGATACGCAGTATTTT
. TRBJ1-5 . TRBV28 CASSLYGGAGATLGSNQPQHF TGTGCCAGCAGTTTATATGGGGGGGCCGGAGCAACTCTGGGGAGCAATCAGCCCCAGCATTTT
. TRBJ1-2 . TRBV6-5 CASRFSGAHYGYTF TGTGCCAGCAGATTCAGTGGGGCTCACTATGGCTACACCTTC
. TRBJ2-3 TRBD2 TRBV5-1 CASSLDMAGESDTQYF TGCGCCAGCAGCTTGGATATGGCGGGGGAGTCAGATACGCAGTATTTT